This is a list of T cell receptor beta chains from one sample in a study of graft-versus-host responses after intestinal transplantation. Produced via immunoSEQ multiplex PCR; TCRdb's table is partial and in-frame only. The data show tens of thousands of clones, around nine tenths seen once. The input for sequencing was ileum tissue, taken more than 350 days after transplant. The receptors originated from a human patient who received an intestinal transplant, so some T cells may come from the graft donor. The conserved cysteine and the conserved F or W are not part of the CDR3 here. A D gene is named only where the DNA matches it firmly.

J gene: TRBJ2-2
D gene: NA
V gene: TRBV27
CDR3 protein: ASTRPGSPELF

J gene: TRBJ2-1
D gene: TRBD2
V gene: TRBV6-1
CDR3 protein: AYSSGRSSYNEQF

J gene: TRBJ1-2
D gene: NA
V gene: TRBV6-5
CDR3 protein: ASSRNGLINYGYT

J gene: TRBJ2-7
D gene: NA
V gene: TRBV6-1
CDR3 protein: ASSEGSYSYEQY

J gene: NA
D gene: TRBD2
V gene: TRBV7-9
CDR3 protein: ASSLGKGRDYNYEQY

J gene: TRBJ2-3
D gene: TRBD2
V gene: TRBV15
CDR3 protein: ATSRSSGGPDTQY

J gene: TRBJ2-1
D gene: NA
V gene: TRBV19
CDR3 protein: ASSISRGRNEQF

J gene: TRBJ2-1
D gene: NA
V gene: TRBV9
CDR3 protein: ASSVAGPPPYNEQF

J gene: TRBJ1-5
D gene: TRBD1
V gene: TRBV4-1
CDR3 protein: AVIHRGANQPQH

J gene: TRBJ2-1
D gene: NA
V gene: TRBV5-4
CDR3 protein: ASSLPGGGPRNEQF

J gene: TRBJ2-7
D gene: TRBD2
V gene: TRBV27
CDR3 protein: ASSPGLAGGPGEQY

J gene: TRBJ2-6
D gene: NA
V gene: TRBV28
CDR3 protein: ASSPRDRIISISGANVLT

J gene: TRBJ1-2
D gene: TRBD1
V gene: TRBV7-2
CDR3 protein: ASSLDGGTGGGYT

J gene: TRBJ2-5
D gene: NA
V gene: TRBV14
CDR3 protein: ASSLLRARETQY

J gene: TRBJ2-5
D gene: NA
V gene: TRBV4-1
CDR3 protein: ASSQEQGRIQETQY

J gene: TRBJ2-7
D gene: TRBD2
V gene: TRBV13
CDR3 protein: ASSLAGYEQY

J gene: TRBJ2-1
D gene: NA
V gene: TRBV5-1
CDR3 protein: ASSSGSSYNEQF

J gene: TRBJ2-7
D gene: NA
V gene: TRBV10-3
CDR3 protein: AISEAGTPTYEQY

J gene: TRBJ2-7
D gene: TRBD1
V gene: TRBV28
CDR3 protein: ASGPTGGAGYEQY

J gene: TRBJ1-3
D gene: NA
V gene: TRBV7-9
CDR3 protein: ASSLVPGNTIY

J gene: TRBJ1-3
D gene: NA
V gene: TRBV19
CDR3 protein: ASSIGPGGNTIY

J gene: TRBJ2-1
D gene: NA
V gene: TRBV15
CDR3 protein: ATSRKRYNEQF

J gene: TRBJ1-1
D gene: NA
V gene: TRBV27
CDR3 protein: ASISPSGARFTEAF

J gene: TRBJ2-7
D gene: TRBD1
V gene: TRBV28
CDR3 protein: ASRPGQGPSYEQY

J gene: TRBJ1-2
D gene: NA
V gene: TRBV28
CDR3 protein: ASSFSFVVAYGYT

J gene: TRBJ1-2
D gene: TRBD1
V gene: TRBV6-5
CDR3 protein: ASRRQGVAYGYT

J gene: TRBJ1-3
D gene: NA
V gene: TRBV4-2
CDR3 protein: ASSQPGQSSGNTIY

J gene: TRBJ2-5
D gene: TRBD1
V gene: TRBV7-3
CDR3 protein: ASSTTGDQETQY

J gene: TRBJ2-5
D gene: TRBD2
V gene: TRBV5-6
CDR3 protein: ASSFGGGYQETQY

J gene: TRBJ2-1
D gene: TRBD1
V gene: TRBV2
CDR3 protein: ASSDLRQGFNEQF

J gene: TRBJ2-7
D gene: TRBD2
V gene: TRBV27
CDR3 protein: ASSLGGSYEQY

J gene: TRBJ2-7
D gene: NA
V gene: TRBV23-1
CDR3 protein: ASSQSGTHAYYEQY

J gene: TRBJ2-1
D gene: NA
V gene: TRBV30
CDR3 protein: AWRAGVEQF

J gene: TRBJ2-1
D gene: NA
V gene: TRBV5-4
CDR3 protein: ASSLEASFISYNEQF

J gene: TRBJ2-7
D gene: NA
V gene: TRBV7-2
CDR3 protein: ASSQDLYEQY